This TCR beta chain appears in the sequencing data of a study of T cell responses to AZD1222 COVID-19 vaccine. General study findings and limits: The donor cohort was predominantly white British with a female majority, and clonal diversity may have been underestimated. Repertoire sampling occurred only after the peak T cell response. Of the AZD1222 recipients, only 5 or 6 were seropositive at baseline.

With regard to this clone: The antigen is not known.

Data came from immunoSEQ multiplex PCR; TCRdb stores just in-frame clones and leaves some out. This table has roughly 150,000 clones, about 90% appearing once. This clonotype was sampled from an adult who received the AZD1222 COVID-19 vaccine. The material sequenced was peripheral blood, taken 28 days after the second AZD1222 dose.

The CDR3 DNA sequence: TGTGCCAGCAGTTTATCAGAGGGAACGGGTGGCTACACCTTC. Protein: CASSLSEGTGGYTF. The chain carries TRBV27 and TRBJ1-2; D uncertain. Germline CDR1 is MNHEY and CDR2 is SMNVEV (reference sequence). The germline V and J ends were trimmed by 0 bases and 7 bases, with 12 bases remaining between them. The length of the CDR3 is 14 residues.